Each of the 27 T cell receptor beta chains below was sequenced from the same sample in a study of beta chain features in type 1 diabetes. TCRB transcripts that were expressed got sequenced, as all of the isolated RNA had been reverse transcribed. Assay: immunoSEQ multiplex PCR; the TCRdb copy retains only in-frame clones and omits some. The table includes under 250,000 clones, around an eighth detected once. The sample was naive CD4+ T cells from blood. The receptors come from a woman aged 35 to 49 in good health.

The rearrangement links TRBV19 to TRBJ1-1; D not resolved. Trimming stripped 6 bases from V and 1 base from J, with 27 bases between. Germline CDR1 is LNHDA and CDR2 is SQIVND (reference sequence). The CDR3 extends over 19 amino acids. CDR3 nucleotide sequence: TGTGCCAGTAGGATTCCCCCCTGGCGTACCCGGCGAGGGAACACTGAAGCTTTCTTT. As protein: CASRIPPWRTRRGNTEAFF.

In its sample, this clone was seen a few times. DNA of the CDR3: TGTGCCAGCAGTCCAACAGGGGCGTACTCCTACGAGCAGTACTTC. Its translation: CASSPTGAYSYEQYF. The genes are TRBV5-4 and TRBJ2-7, with 7 bases that match TRBD1. This CDR3 has 15 residues. Trimming removed 5 bases from V and 0 bases from J; junction bases left unmatched: 8. Germline loops: CDR1 SGHNT, CDR2 YYREEE (reference sequence).

The chain joins TRBV6-1 to TRBJ1-2; the match to TRBD1 covers 9 bases. Germline CDR1 reads MNHNS; CDR2 reads SASEGT. CDR3 size: 14 residues. With V trimmed by 2 bases and J by 12 bases, 10 bases remained unmatched. The CDR3 region is CASSERGTGFVDTF. In DNA, the CDR3 is TGTGCCAGCAGTGAACGGGGGACAGGGTTCGTCGACACCTTC.

The V call is TRBV7-2, the J call TRBJ2-3, with 7 nucleotides matching TRBD2. Germline CDR1 is SGHTA and CDR2 is FQGNSA. This CDR3 is 16 amino acids long. J lost 2 bases, V lost 1 base, and 6 bases had no gene match. CDR3 bases: TGTGCCAGCAGCTTAGGTGGCGGGGGTTTCACAGATACGCAGTATTTT. Amino acids: CASSLGGGGFTDTQYF.

The chain is built from TRBV7-2 and TRBJ2-3; TRBD2 agrees at 7 bases. V trimming: 6 bases; J trimming: 6 bases; junction bases outside the gene matches: 9. The CDR3 consists of 14 residues. Germline V CDR1 and CDR2: SGHTA, FQGNSA. The CDR3 reads CASSPAGREDTQYF. The CDR3, as DNA: TGTGCCAGCAGTCCGGCGGGGAGGGAGGATACGCAGTATTTT. The variable domain in full, with the rest retrieved from reference TRBV7-2 and TRBJ2-3, is GAGVSQSPSNKVTEKGKDVELRCDPISGHTALYWYRQSLGQGLEFLIYFQGNSAPDKSGLPSDRFSAERTGGSVSTLTIQRTQQEDSAVYLCASSPAGREDTQYFGPGTRLTVL.

The chain combines TRBV19 with TRBJ1-2, with TRBD1 matching over 9 bases. This CDR3 spans 13 amino acids. In germline, CDR1 is LNHDA, CDR2 SQIVND (reference sequence). J lost 1 base, V lost 8 bases, and 2 bases had no gene match. Here the CDR3 DNA reads TGTGCCAGTGACAGGGGGGGTAACTATGGCTACACCTTC. Translation: CASDRGGNYGYTF.

There are a few counts of this clone. The chain uses TRBV28 and TRBJ2-6; D gene uncertain. The CDR3 totals 13 residues. The germline V gene has CDR1 MDHEN and CDR2 SYDVKM. V lost 5 bases and J lost 8, with 10 bases in between. CDR3 sequence reads: CASSTFSPNVLTF. The DNA for the CDR3 is TGTGCCAGCAGTACCTTCAGTCCCAACGTCCTGACTTTC.

The chain is built from TRBV7-9 and TRBJ2-5, with D possibly TRBD1 on 5 matching bases. Germline CDR1 reads SEHNR; CDR2 reads FQNEAQ (reference sequence). There are 13 residues in the CDR3. V was clipped by 4 bases and J by 2 bases, with 8 bases between them. CDR3 DNA: TGTGCCAGCAGCTCAGGGTCACAAGAGACCCAGTACTTC. Protein: CASSSGSQETQYF.

V and J are TRBV18 and TRBJ2-2; D might be TRBD1 (6 bases). The CDR3 contains 15 residues. Between the trimmed V and J ends, which lost 4 bases and 2 bases, there was a span of 11 bases. Germline V gene data show CDR1 as KGHSH and CDR2 as LQKENI. The CDR3 reads CASSLVTGNTGELFF. The CDR3 DNA sequence: TGTGCCAGCTCACTTGTGACAGGAAACACCGGGGAGCTGTTTTTT.

This chain connects TRBV2 to TRBJ2-1; 8 positions match TRBD2. The CDR3 covers 15 residues. CDR1 is SNHLY and CDR2 is FYNNEI in the germline V gene. Trimming cost V 6 bases and J 6 bases; bases outside gene matches: 10. The CDR3, as DNA: TGTGCCAGCAGAGCCAGTAGCGGGACCCCCAATGAGCAGTTCTTC. Translated, it gives CASRASSGTPNEQFF.

In its sample, this clone was seen a few times. The chain couples TRBV7-2 to TRBJ1-1; no firm D call. Trimming left V 5 bases short and J 4 bases short, with 8 bases between. The CDR3 is made up of 12 amino acids. CDR1 and CDR2 (germline): SGHTA, FQGNSA. The CDR3 loop reads CASSPDFTEAFF. DNA of the CDR3: TGTGCCAGCAGCCCGGACTTCACTGAAGCTTTCTTT.

The rearrangement joins TRBV11-2 to TRBJ2-3, with 10 bases lining up with TRBD1. This CDR3 is built from 17 residues. V shed 5 bases, J shed 3 bases, and the junction held 11 bases outside the gene matches. In germline, CDR1 is SGHAT, CDR2 FQNNGV. CDR3 region: CASSARAGQGVTDTQYF. Here the CDR3 DNA reads TGTGCCAGCAGCGCTCGGGCCGGACAGGGGGTTACAGATACGCAGTATTTT.

This clone was recorded a few times. The chain carries TRBV20-1 and TRBJ2-7, with a tentative D call TRBD2 (5 bases). Germline loops: CDR1 DFQATT, CDR2 SNEGSKA (reference sequence). CDR3 size: 10 residues. Deletions cut 4 bases from V and 7 bases from J, with 8 bases between. CDR3 in DNA: TGCAGTGCTATCGGCGGGGAGCAGTACTTC. Translation gives CSAIGGEQYF.

The chain joins TRBV5-6 to TRBJ2-2, with D uncertain. Trimming removed 0 bases from V and 3 bases from J, with 6 bases in between. CDR3 length: 14 residues. Germline V CDR1 and CDR2: SGHDT, YYEEEE. The CDR3 DNA reads as TGTGCCAGCAGCTTGGTCGGGTACACCGGGGAGCTGTTTTTT. This encodes CASSLVGYTGELFF.

The rearrangement joins TRBV15 to TRBJ2-5, with 9 bases aligning to TRBD2. Trimming at V came to 4 bases and at J to 2 bases, leaving 5 bases not matched to a gene. Germline values: CDR1 LNHNV, CDR2 YYDKDF (reference sequence). This CDR3 is 15 amino acids long. The CDR3 region is CATSTAGGRQETQYF. The DNA of the CDR3 is TGTGCCACCAGCACGGCGGGAGGGAGGCAAGAGACCCAGTACTTC.

This clone showed up just a few times. The chain combines TRBV7-9 with TRBJ1-6; 11 bases match TRBD1. V trimming: 5 bases; J trimming: 9 bases; junction bases outside the gene matches: 9. This CDR3 has 16 amino acids. Germline CDR1 and CDR2: SEHNR and FQNEAQ (reference sequence). CDR3 sequence reads: CASSRVAGQGGSPLHF. The CDR3 nucleotides read TGTGCCAGCAGCCGAGTGGCGGGACAGGGGGGTTCACCCCTCCACTTT.

This rearrangement joins TRBV19 to TRBJ1-1, with D hard to call. V lost 5 bases and J lost 0, with 7 bases in between. The CDR3 is 13 residues long. The germline CDR1 and CDR2 sequences are LNHDA and SQIVND (reference sequence). The CDR3 loop reads CASSSSLNTEAFF. The CDR3 DNA reads as TGTGCCAGTAGTTCCTCCCTGAACACTGAAGCTTTCTTT.

The rearrangement links TRBV11-1 to TRBJ1-1; D may be TRBD1 (5 bases). Germline assignment: CDR1 SGHAT and CDR2 FQDESV (reference sequence). The CDR3 totals 16 residues. The germline V and J ends were trimmed by 7 bases and 4 bases, with 22 bases remaining between them. CDR3 protein: CASTPSGDYGGTEAFF. In DNA form, the CDR3 reads TGTGCCAGCACCCCGAGCGGGGATTACGGGGGCACTGAAGCTTTCTTT.

The chain recombines TRBV12-5 with TRBJ1-6; tentatively, D is TRBD1 (5 bases). Germline V gene sequence: CDR1 LGHNT, CDR2 FRNRAP. V lost 5 bases and J 8 bases, leaving 10 bases between the germline ends. The CDR3 covers 13 residues. The CDR3 bases are TGTGCTAGTGGTCCGGGGGGGGATTCACCCCTCCACTTT. Translating gives CASGPGGDSPLHF.

V and J are TRBV20-1 and TRBJ1-1; D call uncertain. The CDR3 has 11 residues. CDR1 and CDR2 from the germline V gene are DFQATT and SNEGSKA (reference sequence). The CDR3 loop is CTTARNTEAFF. The CDR3 region has the DNA TGCACTACAGCAAGAAACACTGAAGCTTTCTTT.

In its sample, this clone was seen a few times. V gene TRBV6-4 combines with J gene TRBJ2-3, with 15 nucleotides matching TRBD2. The junction had 7 bases not matched to a gene; V was cut back by 2 bases and J by 1 base. This CDR3 contains 19 residues. Germline V lookup: CDR1 MRHNA, CDR2 SNTAGT. CDR3 in amino acids: CASSDRGLAGGLGTDTQYF. In DNA form, the CDR3 reads TGTGCCAGCAGTGACCGGGGACTAGCGGGGGGCCTCGGCACAGATACGCAGTATTTT.

The gene calls are TRBV21-1 and TRBJ2-3; the table's D call, TRBD2, has no DNA check behind it. TRBV21-1 is given as a pseudogene. The CDR3 runs 18 residues. CDR3 amino acids: CASSVGKRGVTSTDTQYF. CDR3 nucleotide sequence: TGTGCCAGCAGCGTAGGGAAGCGGGGTGTTACTAGCACAGATACGCAGTATTTT.

The chain carries TRBV5-1 and TRBJ2-5; 9 bases are a match to TRBD1. The J segment lost 4 bases and the V segment lost 4 bases, leaving 8 bases of the junction unmatched. There are 15 residues in the CDR3. Per germline, CDR1 SGHRS and CDR2 YFSETQ. The DNA for the CDR3 is TGCGCCAGCAGCCCCCGGACAGGGGTGGTAGAGACCCAGTACTTC. Its translation is CASSPRTGVVETQYF.

This chain links TRBV9 with TRBJ2-2, with 9 positions matching TRBD2. The junction had 6 bases not matched to a gene; V was cut back by 5 bases and J by 7 bases. Looked up from germline, CDR1 is SGDLS and CDR2 is YYNGEE. CDR3 length: 14 amino acids. The DNA of the CDR3 is TGTGCCAGCAGGGAGCGGGGGGCTGGCGGGGAGCTGTTTTTT. It translates to CASRERGAGGELFF.

This clone has a count of ten or more. The chain joins TRBV13 to TRBJ1-4, with D possibly being TRBD1 (5 bases). V was shortened by 5 bases and J by 8 bases, with 9 bases between the two germline ends. CDR3 length: 12 residues. CDR1 PRHDT and CDR2 FYEKMQ come from the germline V gene (reference sequence). The DNA for the CDR3 is TGTGCCAGCAGCGGGGCTGACGAAAAACTGTTTTTT. Its translation is CASSGADEKLFF.

A few counts support this clone. The rearrangement uses TRBV5-6 and TRBJ2-3; no clear D. Trimming cost V 6 bases and J 2 bases, with 13 bases left between them. Germline V gene lookup returns CDR1 SGHDT and CDR2 YYEEEE. This CDR3 region has 14 residues. The CDR3 is CASTLRQHTDTQYF. The CDR3, as DNA: TGTGCCAGCACCCTCAGGCAGCACACAGATACGCAGTATTTT.

V gene TRBV19 combines with J gene TRBJ1-5; D is uncertain. CDR3 length: 16 amino acids. V lost 1 base and J lost 6, with 16 bases in between. Germline V lookup: CDR1 LNHDA, CDR2 SQIVND (reference sequence). CDR3 loop: CASSIGGYPTGQPQHF. CDR3 DNA: TGTGCCAGTAGTATAGGAGGGTATCCCACCGGTCAGCCCCAGCATTTT. The full variable domain, in which reference TRBV19 and TRBJ1-5 provide the parts outside the CDR3, is DGGITQSPKYLFRKEGQNVTLSCEQNLNHDAMYWYRQDPGQGLRLIYYSQIVNDFQKGDIAEGYSVSREKKESFPLTVTSAQKNPTAFYLCASSIGGYPTGQPQHFGDGTRLSIL.